What follows are 27 T cell receptor beta chains derived from one specimen sequenced in a study of shared clonotypes between healthy human individuals. Some clones are missing from TCRdb's copy, which holds only in-frame ones; the method was immunoSEQ multiplex PCR. This table holds around 1,100,000 clones, roughly 80% found once. Input material: memory CD4+ T cells from PBMCs. Subset in this sample: CD45RA-negative fraction. The source is a man in his late teens or twenties in good health. Some clones in this sample may be carry-over from other donors' samples.

This clone occurred once. V usage is TRBV5-1 and J usage is TRBJ1-1; possible D gene TRBD1, 5 bases. This CDR3 spans 15 amino acids. V dropped 0 bases and J dropped 0 bases, with 9 bases sitting between them. Per germline, CDR1 SGHRS and CDR2 YFSETQ. The CDR3 protein is CASSLALGVNTEAFF. CDR3 nucleotide sequence: TGCGCCAGCAGCTTGGCCTTAGGGGTGAACACTGAAGCTTTCTTT.

This chain connects TRBV7-2 to TRBJ2-5; no clear D gene. The CDR3 is 14 amino acids. V lost 2 bases and J lost 3, with 10 bases in between. Per germline, CDR1 SGHTA and CDR2 FQGNSA. This chain's CDR3 is CASSLKGRKETQYF. The CDR3, as DNA: TGTGCCAGCAGCTTAAAAGGCAGAAAAGAGACCCAGTACTTC.

The J gene is TRBJ1-2, the V gene TRBV28; D possibly corresponds to TRBD1 (6 bases). From germline, CDR1 is MDHEN and CDR2 SYDVKM. The V gene lost 8 bases and the J gene lost 3 bases, with 19 bases spanning the gap. There are 15 residues in the CDR3. The CDR3 DNA reads as TGTGCCAGCCGGGGGCTGGGTGAGGTCTACTATGGCTACACCTTC. It encodes CASRGLGEVYYGYTF.

This clone occurred a few times. This sample also contains other DNA sequences that code for the same CDR3. The V and J genes are TRBV18 and TRBJ2-1; no firm D call. This CDR3 has 13 amino acids. CDR1 is KGHSH and CDR2 is LQKENI in the germline V gene. V shed 3 bases and J shed 5 bases, with 8 bases lying between them. This chain's CDR3 is CASSPQRDNEQFF. CDR3 DNA sequence: TGTGCCAGCTCACCTCAGCGAGACAATGAGCAGTTCTTC.

This sequence joins TRBV18 and TRBJ2-1; D is undetermined. CDR3 length: 14 residues. V gave up 1 base and J gave up 4 bases, with 8 bases separating them. Looked up from germline, CDR1 is KGHSH and CDR2 is LQKENI. CDR3 loop: CASSPRTDYNEQFF. The DNA of the CDR3 is TGTGCCAGCTCACCACGGACGGATTACAATGAGCAGTTCTTC.

The chain recombines TRBV5-1 with TRBJ2-6; 9 nucleotides match TRBD1. CDR1 and CDR2 from the germline V gene are SGHRS and YFSETQ. J lost 2 bases, V lost 4 bases, and 10 bases had no gene match. The CDR3 is made up of 18 amino acids. For the CDR3, the DNA is TGCGCCAGCAGCCCGCCAAGGACAGGGGCAGCTGGGGCCAACGTCCTGACTTTC. Protein sequence: CASSPPRTGAAGANVLTF.

With respect to this clone: Different DNA sequences within this sample yield the same CDR3. The rearrangement links TRBV19 to TRBJ2-3, with D unresolved. Germline loops: CDR1 LNHDA, CDR2 SQIVND (reference sequence). The CDR3 runs to 11 residues. V gave up 1 base and J gave up 5 bases, with 1 base separating them. CDR3 residues: CASSIGDTQYF. CDR3 coding DNA: TGTGCCAGTAGTATAGGAGATACGCAGTATTTT. The full variable domain, completed using reference TRBV19 and TRBJ2-3, is DGGITQSPKYLFRKEGQNVTLSCEQNLNHDAMYWYRQDPGQGLRLIYYSQIVNDFQKGDIAEGYSVSREKKESFPLTVTSAQKNPTAFYLCASSIGDTQYFGPGTRLTVL.

The V gene is TRBV12-5, the J gene TRBJ1-1, with D possibly TRBD1 on 6 matching bases. Looked up from germline, CDR1 is LGHNT and CDR2 is FRNRAP. The V gene lost 1 base and the J gene lost 1 base, with 13 bases spanning the gap. This CDR3 contains 16 residues. CDR3: CASGLGAGQRNTEAFF. The CDR3 DNA is TGTGCTAGTGGTTTGGGGGCGGGACAACGGAACACTGAAGCTTTCTTT.

The CDR3 DNA reads TGTGCCAGCAGTCGACAGGACATGAACACTGAAGCTTTCTTT. It encodes CASSRQDMNTEAFF. The chain joins TRBV2 to TRBJ1-1; weak D call: TRBD1 (6 bases). This CDR3 has 14 residues. Trimming shortened V by 5 bases and J by 0 bases, and 10 bases separated the two germline ends. CDR1 is SNHLY, CDR2 FYNNEI, per germline.

CDR3 sequence: CASSPLNPGLAGGVGEQFF. CDR3 bases: TGTGCCAGCAGCCCACTAAACCCCGGACTAGCGGGAGGAGTGGGTGAGCAGTTCTTC. The chain uses TRBV7-2 and TRBJ2-1, with 14 bases identical to TRBD2. The CDR3 is 19 residues long. J was trimmed by 9 bases and V by 5 bases; bases with no gene match: 18. The germline CDR1 and CDR2 sequences are SGHTA and FQGNSA.

The chain recombines TRBV5-4 with TRBJ1-4; the D is unclear. The CDR3 loop spans 13 amino acids. CDR1 SGHNT and CDR2 YYREEE come from the germline V gene (reference sequence). V shed 4 bases and J shed 5 bases, with 9 bases lying between them. The CDR3: CASSPWRNEKLFF. Here the CDR3 DNA reads TGTGCCAGCAGCCCTTGGCGGAATGAAAAACTGTTTTTT. The full variable domain, completed using reference TRBV5-4 and TRBJ1-4, is ETGVTQSPTHLIKTRGQQVTLRCSSQSGHNTVSWYQQALGQGPQFIFQYYREEENGRGNFPPRFSGLQFPNYSSELNVNALELDDSALYLCASSPWRNEKLFFGSGTQLSVL.

The V gene is TRBV19, the J gene TRBJ1-2; TRBD1 agrees at 9 bases. J gave up 3 bases and V 7 bases, and 9 bases lay outside the gene matches. The CDR3 runs 15 residues. Germline CDR1 is LNHDA and CDR2 is SQIVND (reference sequence). This CDR3 is CASTPTDRGDYGYTF. The CDR3 region has the DNA TGTGCCAGTACCCCAACGGACAGGGGAGACTATGGCTACACCTTC.

The chain couples TRBV5-5 to TRBJ2-3, with 13 positions matching TRBD2. The CDR3 loop spans 16 amino acids. Germline trimming cut 3 bases from V and 5 bases from J; bases unmatched to any gene: 6. The germline gives CDR1 SGHKS, CDR2 YYEKEE (reference sequence). The chain's CDR3 is CASSSTSGRVGDTQYF. CDR3 coding DNA: TGTGCCAGCAGCTCCACTAGCGGGAGGGTCGGAGATACGCAGTATTTT.

The chain uses TRBV6-6 and TRBJ1-2; D ambiguous. The CDR3 has 11 residues. Germline V lookup: CDR1 MNHNY, CDR2 SVGAGI (reference sequence). The V gene lost 4 bases and the J gene lost 4 bases, with 4 bases spanning the gap. The DNA for the CDR3 is TGTGCCAGCAGTTCCGCCTATGGCTACACCTTC. Translating it yields CASSSAYGYTF.

CDR3 coding DNA: TGTGCCAGTAGTTGGGGGACTAGCAGCCGCACAGATACGCAGTATTTT. Translation gives CASSWGTSSRTDTQYF. The chain links TRBV19 to TRBJ2-3; 9 positions agree with TRBD2. Germline trimming cut 5 bases from V and 1 base from J; bases unmatched to any gene: 7. Germline CDR1 reads LNHDA; CDR2 reads SQIVND (reference sequence). CDR3 length: 16 residues.

This chain joins TRBV7-2 and TRBJ1-2; maybe TRBD1 (6 bases). The CDR3 spans 14 residues. Germline V gives CDR1 SGHTA, CDR2 FQGNSA. V was cut by 6 bases and J by 6 bases, with 17 bases left in between. The CDR3 nucleotides are TGTGCCAGCAGACGAGGGGGGAGCTATCATGGCTACACCTTC. Translation gives CASRRGGSYHGYTF.

This clone was detected many times. The chain carries TRBV10-2 and TRBJ2-3; 9 bases map to TRBD1. Trimming removed 6 bases from V and 3 bases from J; junction bases left unmatched: 4. Looked up from germline, CDR1 is WSHSY and CDR2 is SAAADI. This CDR3 region has 14 residues. CDR3 sequence (DNA): TGCGCCAGCAGACAGGGGGCGCGGACAGATACGCAGTATTTT. This codes for CASRQGARTDTQYF.

The CDR3 region has the DNA TGTGCCAGCAGCTTAGGCCGAGGGGGGAGTGGTGGAAACACCATATATTTT. Its protein is CASSLGRGGSGGNTIYF. The chain links TRBV7-6 to TRBJ1-3, with D perhaps matching TRBD1 (6 bases). Germline values: CDR1 SGHVS, CDR2 FNYEAQ. The CDR3 spans 17 residues. Trimming stripped 1 base from V and 3 bases from J, with 16 bases between. Using reference TRBV7-6 and TRBJ1-3 for the parts outside the CDR3, the full variable domain is GAGVSQSPRYKVTKRGQDVALRCDPISGHVSLYWYRQALGQGPEFLTYFNYEAQQDKSGLPNDRFSAERPEGSISTLTIQRTEQRDSAMYRCASSLGRGGSGGNTIYFGEGSWLTVV.

The genes are TRBV29-1 and TRBJ2-3; 11 positions match TRBD1. Per the germline V gene, CDR1 is SQVTM and CDR2 is ANQGSEA. Trimming at V came to 2 bases and at J to 10 bases, leaving 5 bases not matched to a gene. The CDR3 length is 13 residues. CDR3 sequence (DNA): TGCAGCGTTGAACGGGACAGGGGGTCGCCGCAGTATTTT. This sequence encodes CSVERDRGSPQYF.

This clone was seen only a few times. Additional DNA sequences in this sample encode the identical CDR3. This rearrangement joins TRBV20-1 to TRBJ2-5; D is unresolved. Germline values: CDR1 DFQATT, CDR2 SNEGSKA (reference sequence). CDR3 length: 11 amino acids. V was shortened by 1 base and J by 4 bases, with 4 bases between the two germline ends. Here the CDR3 reads CSARGPETQYF. DNA of the CDR3: TGCAGTGCTAGAGGCCCAGAGACCCAGTACTTC.

The chain recombines TRBV28 with TRBJ2-1, with 10 bases lining up with TRBD1. CDR1 is MDHEN and CDR2 is SYDVKM in the germline V gene. The junction had 7 bases not matched to a gene; V was cut back by 5 bases and J by 6 bases. The CDR3 totals 15 residues. In DNA, the CDR3 is TGTGCCAGCAGTCTTAGACAGGGGGCGGGCAATGAGCAGTTCTTC. Encoded protein: CASSLRQGAGNEQFF. The variable domain in full, with the rest retrieved from reference TRBV28 and TRBJ2-1, is DVKVTQSSRYLVKRTGEKVFLECVQDMDHENMFWYRQDPGLGLRLIYFSYDVKMKEKGDIPEGYSVSREKKERFSLILESASTNQTSMYLCASSLRQGAGNEQFFGPGTRLTVL.

J is TRBJ2-7 and V is TRBV4-1, with TRBD2 identical over 7 bases. The CDR3 is 15 residues long. Germline V gene data show CDR1 as MGHRA and CDR2 as YSYEKL. The junction had 6 bases not matched to a gene; V was cut back by 1 base and J by 3 bases. The chain's CDR3 is CASSQVGTTNYEQYF. DNA of the CDR3: TGCGCCAGCAGCCAAGTGGGGACTACGAACTACGAGCAGTACTTC.

The gene calls are TRBV2 and TRBJ1-1, with unresolved D. From germline, CDR1 is SNHLY and CDR2 FYNNEI. CDR3 length: 15 residues. Trimming took off 6 bases at V and 1 base at J, with 15 bases between the two ends. CDR3 loop: CASRGPLPRNTEAFF. In DNA, the CDR3 is TGTGCCAGCAGGGGCCCGCTCCCCAGGAACACTGAAGCTTTCTTT.

V is TRBV7-9 and J is TRBJ1-1; TRBD1 matches at 8 bases. CDR1 SEHNR and CDR2 FQNEAQ come from the germline V gene (reference sequence). V was pared by 4 bases and J by 4 bases, with 5 bases of the junction left unmatched. The CDR3 runs 14 residues. CDR3 loop: CASSSGQGPTEAFF. CDR3 sequence (DNA): TGTGCCAGCAGCTCCGGACAGGGTCCCACTGAAGCTTTCTTT.

V gene TRBV7-2 combines with J gene TRBJ1-2, with 9 bases lining up with TRBD1. J lost 5 bases, V lost 1 base, and 5 bases had no gene match. CDR1 and CDR2 from the germline V gene are SGHTA and FQGNSA. This CDR3 comprises 15 residues. DNA of the CDR3: TGTGCCAGCAGCTTAGATCGGGACAGGGTGTATGGCTACACCTTC. This sequence encodes CASSLDRDRVYGYTF.

The sample holds a few counts of this clone. The V gene is TRBV19, the J gene TRBJ1-5; D call uncertain. Between the trimmed V and J ends, which lost 6 bases and 5 bases, there was a span of 14 bases. The CDR3 loop spans 14 amino acids. Germline V gives CDR1 LNHDA, CDR2 SQIVND (reference sequence). The CDR3 region is CASRGVRPDQPQHF. Here the CDR3 DNA reads TGTGCCAGTAGGGGCGTTAGGCCCGATCAGCCCCAGCATTTT.

On this clone: Other DNA sequences in this sample translate to the same CDR3. The chain uses TRBV4-3 and TRBJ2-5; 8 nucleotides match TRBD1. With V trimmed by 2 bases and J by 5 bases, 1 base remained unmatched. The CDR3 is 13 amino acids. In germline, CDR1 is LGHNA, CDR2 YSLEER. Here the CDR3 reads CASSQTGGETQYF. Written as DNA, the CDR3 is TGCGCCAGCAGCCAAACAGGGGGGGAGACCCAGTACTTC.